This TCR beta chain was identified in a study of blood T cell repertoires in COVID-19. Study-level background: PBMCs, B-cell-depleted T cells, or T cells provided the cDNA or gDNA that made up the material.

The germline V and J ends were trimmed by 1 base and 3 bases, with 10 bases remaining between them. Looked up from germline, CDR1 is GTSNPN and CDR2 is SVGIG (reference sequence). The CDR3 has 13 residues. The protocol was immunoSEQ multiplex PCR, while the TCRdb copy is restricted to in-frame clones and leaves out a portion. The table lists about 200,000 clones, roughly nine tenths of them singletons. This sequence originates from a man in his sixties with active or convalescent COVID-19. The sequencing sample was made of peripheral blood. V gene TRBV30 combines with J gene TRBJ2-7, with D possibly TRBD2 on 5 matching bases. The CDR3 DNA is TGTGCCTGGAGTGGCGGGTCGTTCTACGAGCAGTACTTC. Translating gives CAWSGGSFYEQYF.